Listed below are T cell receptor beta chains from one sample, sequenced in a study of cytomegalovirus exposure and HLA in healthy donors. Sequenced by immunoSEQ multiplex PCR; TCRdb stores in-frame clones only, minus some. The sample carries under 150,000 clones, around three quarters recorded once. Sequencing was performed on PBMCs. The receptor source for this set is a woman in her forties or fifties in good health and CMV-seronegative. Each CDR3 is given with its conserved first and last residue. D genes are given only for firm matches.

>TRBD1|16|TRBV11-3
CASSPGGTGLLETQYF
>TRBD2|14|TRBV4-2
CASSPRLAGGEQYF
>NA|15|TRBV4-1
CASSQHPQDTYEQYF
>TRBD1|15|TRBV7-2
CASSLKRGPNNEQFF
>NA|15|TRBV6-5
CASSQQGRDTGELFF
>TRBD1|14|TRBV28
CASTTTGTREKLFF
>NA|11|TRBV28
CASWASTEAFF
>TRBD1|14|TRBV7-3
CASSKQGENTEAFF
>NA|15|TRBV9
CASSVSDRGPQPQHF
>NA|14|TRBV6-1
CASSELVSGRPQHF
>NA|16|TRBV7-9
CASSLDPGKGTDTQYF
>TRBD2|11|TRBV6-5
CSCGREREQFF
>TRBD1|14|TRBV14
CASSQVWQGDEAFF
>TRBD1|13|TRBV28
CASSTGQGLEQYF
>NA|15|TRBV4-2
CASSQMQAREMTQYF
>TRBD2|16|TRBV6-5
CASSYSRLANTDTQYF
>NA|14|TRBV28
CASSLAQGGTEAFF